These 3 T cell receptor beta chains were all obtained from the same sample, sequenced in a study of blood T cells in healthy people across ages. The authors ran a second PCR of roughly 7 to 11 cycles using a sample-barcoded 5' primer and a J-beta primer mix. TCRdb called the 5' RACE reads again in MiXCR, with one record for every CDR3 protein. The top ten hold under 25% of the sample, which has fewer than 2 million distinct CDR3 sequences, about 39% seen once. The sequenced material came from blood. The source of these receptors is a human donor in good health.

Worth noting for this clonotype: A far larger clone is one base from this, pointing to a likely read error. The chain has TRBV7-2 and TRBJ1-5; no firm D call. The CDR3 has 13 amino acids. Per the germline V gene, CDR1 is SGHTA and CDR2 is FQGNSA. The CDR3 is CAGSLEGNQPQHF. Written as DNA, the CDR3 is TGTGCCGGCAGCTTAGAAGGAAATCAGCCCCAGCATTTT. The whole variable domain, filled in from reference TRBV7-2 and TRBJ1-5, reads GAGVSQSPSNKVTEKGKDVELRCDPISGHTALYWYRQSLGQGLEFLIYFQGNSAPDKSGLPSDRFSAERTGGSVSTLTIQRTQQEDSAVYLCAGSLEGNQPQHFGDGTRLSIL.

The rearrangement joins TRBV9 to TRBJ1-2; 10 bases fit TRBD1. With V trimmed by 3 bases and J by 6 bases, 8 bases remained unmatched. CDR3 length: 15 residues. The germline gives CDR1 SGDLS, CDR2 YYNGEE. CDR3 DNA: TGTGCCAGCAGCGAGACGGACAGGGGGATTCATGGCTACACCTTC. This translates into CASSETDRGIHGYTF.

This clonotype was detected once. CDR3 nucleotides: TGCGCCAGCCAGAAGACAGGACAGAACACTGAAGCTTTCTTT. Translated: CASQKTGQNTEAFF. The chain combines TRBV5-1 with TRBJ1-1; possibly TRBD1 for D (6 bases). CDR1 and CDR2 (germline): SGHRS, YFSETQ. The CDR3 totals 14 residues. Trimming stripped 7 bases from V and 1 base from J, with 14 bases between.